These 20 T cell receptor beta chains share one sample of origin, sequenced in a study of cytomegalovirus exposure and HLA in healthy donors. The PCR had 60 Vbeta and 13 Jbeta primers. Using immunoSEQ multiplex PCR, the repertoire was profiled, and TCRdb retains in-frame clones only, with some absent. This table has approximately 150,000 clones, about 75% appearing once. The sample consisted of PBMCs. The receptors shown here come from a woman aged 25-40 years in good health and CMV-seronegative.

The chain links TRBV7-8 to TRBJ2-7, with D perhaps matching TRBD1 (6 bases). The CDR3 spans 14 residues. From germline, CDR1 is SGHVS and CDR2 FQNEAQ. Deletions cut 5 bases from V and 1 base from J, with 12 bases between. The CDR3 loop is CASSPRGDSYEQYF. CDR3 nucleotides: TGTGCCAGCAGCCCCAGGGGCGATTCCTACGAGCAGTACTTC.

This sequence joins TRBV5-1 and TRBJ2-3; 8 bases line up with TRBD2. J was trimmed by 6 bases and V by 5 bases; bases with no gene match: 14. CDR1 SGHRS and CDR2 YFSETQ come from the germline V gene. There are 16 residues in the CDR3. The CDR3 sequence is CASRITGGSFADTQYF. CDR3 DNA sequence: TGCGCCAGCAGGATAACGGGGGGGTCGTTTGCGGATACGCAGTATTTT. Full variable domain (rest looked up from reference TRBV5-1 and TRBJ2-3): KAGVTQTPRYLIKTRGQQVTLSCSPISGHRSVSWYQQTPGQGLQFLFEYFSETQRNKGNFPGRFSGRQFSNSRSEMNVSTLELGDSALYLCASRITGGSFADTQYFGPGTRLTVL.

The V gene is TRBV5-1, the J gene TRBJ2-2; 12 bases are shared with TRBD2. There are 18 residues in the CDR3. With V trimmed by 4 bases and J by 0 bases, 7 bases remained unmatched. Germline V gene lookup returns CDR1 SGHRS and CDR2 YFSETQ. The CDR3 loop reads CASSLRTSGATNTGELFF. The CDR3 DNA follows: TGCGCCAGCAGCCTTAGGACTAGCGGGGCCACGAACACCGGGGAGCTGTTTTTT.

The chain couples TRBV7-2 to TRBJ2-5; the match to TRBD2 covers 10 bases. Germline lookup yields CDR1 SGHTA and CDR2 FQGNSA. V lost 0 bases to trimming and J lost 3 bases; unmatched junction nucleotides: 1. The CDR3 runs 15 residues. CDR3 nucleotides: TGTGCCAGCAGCTTAGCTGGACTAGCGGAAGAGACCCAGTACTTC. Amino acids: CASSLAGLAEETQYF.

Turning to this clone: The germline gene is not matched at one end of the junction; a read error may be the cause. The chain is built from TRBV7-9 and TRBJ1-2; a weak D match, TRBD1 (6 bases). Germline CDR1 and CDR2: SEHNR and FQNEAQ (reference sequence). The CDR3 has 15 amino acids. CDR3: CSSSLGGGGSYGYTF. Written as DNA, the CDR3 is TGTTCCAGCAGCTTAGGAGGGGGGGGTAGCTATGGCTACACCTTC.

This chain joins TRBV9 and TRBJ2-7; D may be TRBD1 (6 bases). The germline CDR1 and CDR2 sequences are SGDLS and YYNGEE. The CDR3 length is 13 residues. V was pared by 0 bases and J by 4 bases, with 8 bases between. This CDR3 is CASSVATGYEQYF. The DNA of the CDR3 is TGTGCCAGCAGCGTAGCTACAGGGTACGAGCAGTACTTC.

The genes are TRBV6-5 and TRBJ1-1, with D perhaps matching TRBD1 (5 bases). Deletions cut 5 bases from V and 1 base from J, with 8 bases between. Germline V gene data show CDR1 as MNHEY and CDR2 as SVGAGI. The CDR3 covers 13 residues. For the CDR3, the DNA is TGTGCCAGCAGTATCCAGGGGAACACTGAAGCTTTCTTT. Residues: CASSIQGNTEAFF.

The V call is TRBV27, the J call TRBJ2-7; tentative D call: TRBD2 (5 bases). Germline lookup yields CDR1 MNHEY and CDR2 SMNVEV (reference sequence). Trimming left V 3 bases short and J 1 base short, with 10 bases between. This CDR3 has 14 residues. CDR3 protein: CASSFTRGSYEQYF. CDR3 DNA: TGTGCCAGCAGTTTTACCCGGGGTTCCTACGAGCAGTACTTC.

The chain recombines TRBV5-1 with TRBJ2-7, with D possibly TRBD1 on 5 matching bases. Deletions cut 2 bases from V and 6 bases from J, with 9 bases between. Germline CDR1 is SGHRS and CDR2 is YFSETQ. The CDR3 has 12 amino acids. CDR3 region: CASSFTGGEQYF. CDR3 nucleotides: TGCGCCAGCAGCTTTACAGGTGGCGAGCAGTACTTC.

The V call is TRBV11-3, the J call TRBJ2-7; D perhaps matches TRBD2 (6 bases). V was shortened by 3 bases and J by 4 bases, with 16 bases between the two germline ends. CDR1 and CDR2 from the germline V gene are SGHNT and YENEEA. The CDR3 totals 15 residues. DNA of the CDR3: TGTGCCAGCAGCTTTAATAGCGGTGACGGGTACGAGCAGTACTTC. Its translation: CASSFNSGDGYEQYF.

The chain has TRBV7-2 and TRBJ2-7, with 8 bases identical to TRBD1. The J segment lost 6 bases and the V segment lost 5 bases, leaving 12 bases of the junction unmatched. The CDR3 runs 15 residues. Germline V lookup: CDR1 SGHTA, CDR2 FQGNSA. CDR3 nucleotides: TGTGCCAGCAGCCCCGGGACAGGACCTCTTAGCGAGCAGTACTTC. Translated, it gives CASSPGTGPLSEQYF.

The table lists this clone with a count of one. This chain connects TRBV30 to TRBJ2-4; D is unclear. Germline V gives CDR1 GTSNPN, CDR2 SVGIG (reference sequence). The CDR3 length is 11 residues. The germline V and J ends were trimmed by 3 bases and 5 bases, with 5 bases remaining between them. CDR3 amino acids: CAWRRENIQYF. The DNA of the CDR3 is TGTGCCTGGAGACGAGAAAACATTCAGTACTTC.

The V and J genes are TRBV6-1 and TRBJ1-3, with D uncertain. The CDR3 has 14 amino acids. Trimming left V 10 bases short and J 0 bases short, with 13 bases between. Germline CDR1 is MNHNS and CDR2 is SASEGT. The DNA for the CDR3 is TGTGCCATCTATGCAGCGAACTCTGGAAACACCATATATTTT. This gives the protein CAIYAANSGNTIYF.

This chain connects TRBV9 to TRBJ1-5; 8 positions agree with TRBD1. Germline V gene data show CDR1 as SGDLS and CDR2 as YYNGEE. J lost 0 bases, V lost 3 bases, and 17 bases had no gene match. The CDR3 is 20 amino acids. CDR3 region: CASSAQGEGQELNSNQPQHF. Written as DNA, the CDR3 is TGTGCCAGCAGCGCCCAAGGCGAGGGACAGGAGCTTAATAGCAATCAGCCCCAGCATTTT.

The chain joins TRBV5-1 to TRBJ2-2; no clear D. Germline V gene sequence: CDR1 SGHRS, CDR2 YFSETQ. V dropped 0 bases and J dropped 6 bases, with 6 bases sitting between them. The CDR3 consists of 13 residues. Here the CDR3 reads CASSLGPAGELFF. The CDR3 region has the DNA TGCGCCAGCAGCTTGGGGCCAGCCGGGGAGCTGTTTTTT.

The chain has TRBV7-2 and TRBJ2-3, with a weak D call TRBD2 (5 bases). This CDR3 is built from 14 residues. Germline V lookup: CDR1 SGHTA, CDR2 FQGNSA. Trimming stripped 1 base from V and 2 bases from J, with 7 bases between. Here the CDR3 DNA reads TGTGCCAGCAGCTTAGGAGCGGCCACAGATACGCAGTATTTT. Protein sequence: CASSLGAATDTQYF. The full variable domain, with the rest looked up from reference TRBV7-2 and TRBJ2-3, is GAGVSQSPSNKVTEKGKDVELRCDPISGHTALYWYRQSLGQGLEFLIYFQGNSAPDKSGLPSDRFSAERTGGSVSTLTIQRTQQEDSAVYLCASSLGAATDTQYFGPGTRLTVL.

The CDR3: CASNVGVNTEAFF. The CDR3 bases are TGCGCCAGCAACGTGGGAGTGAACACTGAAGCTTTCTTT. The chain recombines TRBV5-1 with TRBJ1-1; D is unresolved. Deletions cut 6 bases from V and 0 bases from J, with 9 bases between. The CDR3 extends over 13 amino acids. CDR1 is SGHRS and CDR2 is YFSETQ in the germline V gene.

A remark on this clone: The sample carries other DNA sequences with the same CDR3. This chain uses TRBV5-1 with TRBJ2-7, with TRBD1 matching over 7 bases. Germline lookup yields CDR1 SGHRS and CDR2 YFSETQ. J gave up 1 base and V 2 bases, and 3 bases lay outside the gene matches. The CDR3 has 14 residues. The CDR3 loop is CASSLGRGSYEQYF. CDR3 nucleotide sequence: TGCGCCAGCAGCTTAGGCAGGGGGTCCTACGAGCAGTACTTC. Looking up the rest from reference TRBV5-1 and TRBJ2-7 gives the full variable domain: KAGVTQTPRYLIKTRGQQVTLSCSPISGHRSVSWYQQTPGQGLQFLFEYFSETQRNKGNFPGRFSGRQFSNSRSEMNVSTLELGDSALYLCASSLGRGSYEQYFGPGTRLTVT.

The J gene is TRBJ2-3, the V gene TRBV10-1, with D possibly matching TRBD2 (6 bases). Germline lookup yields CDR1 WNHNN and CDR2 SYGVQD (reference sequence). This CDR3 contains 11 residues. Trimming removed 8 bases at V and 8 bases at J, with 11 bases between. The CDR3 DNA is TGCGCCAGCGGGGACGGGGGTACGCAGTATTTT. It translates to CASGDGGTQYF.

The CDR3 sequence: CARHRDLGGNTIYF. As DNA, the CDR3 is TGTGCCAGACACAGGGACCTTGGGGGAAACACCATATATTTT. The chain recombines TRBV2 with TRBJ1-3; TRBD1 is a possible D gene (6 bases). Germline values: CDR1 SNHLY, CDR2 FYNNEI. V was trimmed by 9 bases and J by 4 bases, leaving 16 bases between them. The CDR3 runs to 14 residues.